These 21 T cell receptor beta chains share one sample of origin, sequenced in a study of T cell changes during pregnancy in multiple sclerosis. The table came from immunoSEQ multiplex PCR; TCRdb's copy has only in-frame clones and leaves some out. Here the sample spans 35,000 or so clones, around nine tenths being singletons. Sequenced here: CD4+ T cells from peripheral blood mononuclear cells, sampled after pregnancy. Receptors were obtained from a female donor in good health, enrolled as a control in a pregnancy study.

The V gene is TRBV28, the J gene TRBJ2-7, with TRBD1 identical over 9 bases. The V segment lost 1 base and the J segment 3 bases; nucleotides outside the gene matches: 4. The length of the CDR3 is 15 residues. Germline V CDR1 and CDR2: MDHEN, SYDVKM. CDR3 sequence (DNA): TGTGCCAGCAGTTTATCGGGACAGGGCGGCTACGAGCAGTACTTC. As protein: CASSLSGQGGYEQYF.

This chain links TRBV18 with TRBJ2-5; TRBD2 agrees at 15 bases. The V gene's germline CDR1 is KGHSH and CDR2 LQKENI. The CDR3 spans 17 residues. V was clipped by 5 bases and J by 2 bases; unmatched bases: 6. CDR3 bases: TGTGCCAGCTCAAGGACTAGCGGGGGGGCCCAACAAGAGACCCAGTACTTC. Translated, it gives CASSRTSGGAQQETQYF. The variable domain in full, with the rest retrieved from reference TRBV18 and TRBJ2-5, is NAGVMQNPRHLVRRRGQEARLRCSPMKGHSHVYWYRQLPEEGLKFMVYLQKENIIDESGMPKERFSAEFPKEGPSILRIQQVVRGDSAAYFCASSRTSGGAQQETQYFGPGTRLLVL.

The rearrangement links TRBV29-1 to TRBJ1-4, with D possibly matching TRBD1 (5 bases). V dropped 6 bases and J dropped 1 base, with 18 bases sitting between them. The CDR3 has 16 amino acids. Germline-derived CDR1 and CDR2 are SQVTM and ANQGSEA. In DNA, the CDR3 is TGCAGCGTGCAAGGGCGCCCTCAGGGAACTAATGAAAAACTGTTTTTT. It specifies CSVQGRPQGTNEKLFF.

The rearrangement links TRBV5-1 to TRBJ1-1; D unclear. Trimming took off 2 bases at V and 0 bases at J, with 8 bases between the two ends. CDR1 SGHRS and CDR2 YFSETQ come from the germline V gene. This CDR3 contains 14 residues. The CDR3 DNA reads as TGCGCCAGCAGCTTTACCTCAGTGAACACTGAAGCTTTCTTT. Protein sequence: CASSFTSVNTEAFF. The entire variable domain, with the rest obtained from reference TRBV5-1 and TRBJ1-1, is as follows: KAGVTQTPRYLIKTRGQQVTLSCSPISGHRSVSWYQQTPGQGLQFLFEYFSETQRNKGNFPGRFSGRQFSNSRSEMNVSTLELGDSALYLCASSFTSVNTEAFFGQGTRLTVV.

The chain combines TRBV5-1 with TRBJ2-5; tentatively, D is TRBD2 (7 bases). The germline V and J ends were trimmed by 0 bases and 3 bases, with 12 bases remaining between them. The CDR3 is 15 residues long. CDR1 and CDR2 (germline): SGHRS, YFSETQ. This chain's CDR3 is CASSLGRGREETQYF. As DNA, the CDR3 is TGCGCCAGCAGCTTGGGGCGGGGGCGCGAAGAGACCCAGTACTTC.

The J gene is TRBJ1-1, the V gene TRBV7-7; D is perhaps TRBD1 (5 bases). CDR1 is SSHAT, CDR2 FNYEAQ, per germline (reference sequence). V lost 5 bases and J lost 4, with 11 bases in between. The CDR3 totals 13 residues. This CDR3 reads CASSPQVGTEAFF. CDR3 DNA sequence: TGTGCCAGCAGCCCACAGGTGGGCACTGAAGCTTTCTTT.

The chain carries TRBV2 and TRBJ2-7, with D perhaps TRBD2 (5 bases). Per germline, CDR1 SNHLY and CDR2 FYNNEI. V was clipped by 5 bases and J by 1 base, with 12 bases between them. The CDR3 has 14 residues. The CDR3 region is CASSIEGSSYEQYF. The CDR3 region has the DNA TGTGCCAGCAGTATTGAGGGATCTTCCTACGAGCAGTACTTC.

The CDR3 sequence is CASSLAGGRVNTEAFF. The CDR3 DNA reads as TGTGCCAGCAGCCTCGCGGGGGGCAGGGTGAACACTGAAGCTTTCTTT. The chain has TRBV2 and TRBJ1-1, with a possible D match to TRBD1 (6 bases). The CDR3 length is 16 residues. V gave up 6 bases and J gave up 0 bases, with 17 bases separating them. Germline V CDR1 and CDR2: SNHLY, FYNNEI. Full variable domain (missing parts from reference TRBV2 and TRBJ1-1): EPEVTQTPSHQVTQMGQEVILRCVPISNHLYFYWYRQILGQKVEFLVSFYNNEISEKSEIFDDQFSVERPDGSNFTLKIRSTKLEDSAMYFCASSLAGGRVNTEAFFGQGTRLTVV.

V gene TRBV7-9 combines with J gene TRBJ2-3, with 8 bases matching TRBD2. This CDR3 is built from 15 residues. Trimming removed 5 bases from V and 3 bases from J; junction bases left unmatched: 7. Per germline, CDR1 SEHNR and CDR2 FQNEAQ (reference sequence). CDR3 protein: CASSPSGSWTDTQYF. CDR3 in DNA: TGTGCCAGCAGCCCCAGCGGGAGTTGGACAGATACGCAGTATTTT.

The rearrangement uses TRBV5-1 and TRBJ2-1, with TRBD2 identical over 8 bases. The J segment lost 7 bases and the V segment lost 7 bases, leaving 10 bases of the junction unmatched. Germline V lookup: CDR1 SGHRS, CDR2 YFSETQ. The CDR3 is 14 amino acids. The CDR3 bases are TGCGCCAGCGGCATAGACGGGAGGGAGAATGAGCAGTTCTTC. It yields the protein CASGIDGRENEQFF.

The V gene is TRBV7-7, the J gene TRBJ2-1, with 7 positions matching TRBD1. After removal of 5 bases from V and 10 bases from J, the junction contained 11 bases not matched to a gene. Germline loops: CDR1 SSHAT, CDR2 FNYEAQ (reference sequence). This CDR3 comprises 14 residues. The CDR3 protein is CASSPGTAAKEQFF. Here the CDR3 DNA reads TGTGCCAGCAGCCCCGGGACAGCAGCCAAGGAGCAGTTCTTC.

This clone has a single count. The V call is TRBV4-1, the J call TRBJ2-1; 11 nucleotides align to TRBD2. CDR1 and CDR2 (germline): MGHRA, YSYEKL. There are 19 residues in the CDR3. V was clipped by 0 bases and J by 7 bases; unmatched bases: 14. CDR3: CASSQDQGTSGGVRNEQFF. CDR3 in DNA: TGCGCCAGCAGCCAAGATCAAGGGACTAGCGGTGGAGTAAGGAATGAGCAGTTCTTC.

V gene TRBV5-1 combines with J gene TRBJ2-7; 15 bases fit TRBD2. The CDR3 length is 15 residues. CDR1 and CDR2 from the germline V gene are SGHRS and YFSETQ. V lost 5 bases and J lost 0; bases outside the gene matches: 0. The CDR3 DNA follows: TGCGCCAGCAGGGGACTAGCGGGGGGCTCCTACGAGCAGTACTTC. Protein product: CASRGLAGGSYEQYF. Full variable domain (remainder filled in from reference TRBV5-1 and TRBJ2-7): KAGVTQTPRYLIKTRGQQVTLSCSPISGHRSVSWYQQTPGQGLQFLFEYFSETQRNKGNFPGRFSGRQFSNSRSEMNVSTLELGDSALYLCASRGLAGGSYEQYFGPGTRLTVT.

In DNA form, the CDR3 reads TGTGCCAGCACTCTCAGGGCCAAGCCCTCCTACAATGAGCAGTTCTTC. Translation: CASTLRAKPSYNEQFF. The chain has TRBV2 and TRBJ2-1; a possible D gene is TRBD1 (5 bases). The germline CDR1 and CDR2 sequences are SNHLY and FYNNEI. With 7 bases removed from V and 0 bases from J, the gap between germline ends came to 16 bases. This CDR3 comprises 16 residues.

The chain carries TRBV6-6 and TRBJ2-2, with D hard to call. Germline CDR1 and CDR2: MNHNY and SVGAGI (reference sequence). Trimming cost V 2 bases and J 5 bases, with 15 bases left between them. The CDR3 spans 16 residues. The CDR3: CASSYPLPSGTGELFF. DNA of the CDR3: TGTGCCAGCAGTTACCCCCTCCCCTCCGGTACCGGGGAGCTGTTTTTT.

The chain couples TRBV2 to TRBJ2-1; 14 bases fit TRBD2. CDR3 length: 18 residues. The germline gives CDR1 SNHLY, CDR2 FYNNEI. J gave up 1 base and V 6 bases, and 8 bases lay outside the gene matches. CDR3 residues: CASRAAGLAGGSYNEQFF. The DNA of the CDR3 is TGTGCCAGCAGGGCAGCCGGACTAGCGGGAGGTTCCTACAATGAGCAGTTCTTC.

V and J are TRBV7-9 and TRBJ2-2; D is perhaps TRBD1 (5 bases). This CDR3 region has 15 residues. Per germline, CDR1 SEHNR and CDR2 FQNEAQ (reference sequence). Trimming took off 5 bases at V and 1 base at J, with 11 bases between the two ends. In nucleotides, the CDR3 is TGTGCCAGCAGCCCTGGACACGTGAACACCGGGGAGCTGTTTTTT. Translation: CASSPGHVNTGELFF.

CDR3 protein: CASRQGQGRNTEAFF. CDR3 DNA: TGCGCCAGCAGACAAGGACAGGGCCGGAACACTGAAGCTTTCTTT. The J gene is TRBJ1-1, the V gene TRBV5-1; 8 bases fit TRBD1. The V gene end was trimmed by 5 bases and the J gene end by 1 base; junction bases not matched to a gene: 7. Looked up from germline, CDR1 is SGHRS and CDR2 is YFSETQ. The CDR3 consists of 15 residues.

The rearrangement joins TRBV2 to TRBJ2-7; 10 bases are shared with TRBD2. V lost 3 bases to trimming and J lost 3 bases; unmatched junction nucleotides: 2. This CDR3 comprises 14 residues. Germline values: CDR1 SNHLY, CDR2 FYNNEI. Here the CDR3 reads CASSEERGGYEQYF. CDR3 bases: TGTGCCAGCAGTGAGGAGCGGGGGGGCTACGAGCAGTACTTC.

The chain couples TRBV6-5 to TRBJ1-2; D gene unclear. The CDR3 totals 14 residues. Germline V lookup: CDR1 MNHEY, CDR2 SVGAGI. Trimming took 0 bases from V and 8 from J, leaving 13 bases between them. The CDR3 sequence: CASSYSAGSEGYTF. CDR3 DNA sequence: TGTGCCAGCAGTTACTCAGCCGGGTCGGAAGGCTACACCTTC.

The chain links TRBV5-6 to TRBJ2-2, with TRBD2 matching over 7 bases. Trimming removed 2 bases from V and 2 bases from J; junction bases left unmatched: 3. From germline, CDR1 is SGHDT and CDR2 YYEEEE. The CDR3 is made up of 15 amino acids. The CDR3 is CASSLSGINTGELFF. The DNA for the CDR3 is TGTGCCAGCAGCTTAAGCGGGATCAACACCGGGGAGCTGTTTTTT.